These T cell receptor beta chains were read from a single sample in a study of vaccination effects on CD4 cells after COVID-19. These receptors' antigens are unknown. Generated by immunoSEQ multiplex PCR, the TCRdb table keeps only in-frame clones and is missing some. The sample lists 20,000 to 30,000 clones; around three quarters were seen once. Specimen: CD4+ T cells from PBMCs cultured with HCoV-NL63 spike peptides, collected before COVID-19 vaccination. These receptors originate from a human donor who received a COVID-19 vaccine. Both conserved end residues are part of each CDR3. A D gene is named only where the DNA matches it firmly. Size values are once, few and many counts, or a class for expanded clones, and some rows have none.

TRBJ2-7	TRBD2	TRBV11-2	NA	TGTGCCAGCAGCTTAGGGAATAGCGGGAGCTACGACGAGCAGTACTTC	CASSLGNSGSYDEQYF
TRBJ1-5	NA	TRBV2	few	TGTGCCAGCCGGTCAGAGTATAGCAATCAGCCCCAGCATTTT	CASRSEYSNQPQHF
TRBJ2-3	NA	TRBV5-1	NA	TGCGCCAGCATCTCTGACTTTGATACGCAGTATTTT	CASISDFDTQYF
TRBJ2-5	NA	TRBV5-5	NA	TGTGCCAGCAGCTTTGGCCAAGAGACCCAGTACTTC	CASSFGQETQYF
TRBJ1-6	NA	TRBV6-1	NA	TGTGCCAGCAGTGAAGCGAGTCGGGGAAATTCACCCCTCCACTTT	CASSEASRGNSPLHF
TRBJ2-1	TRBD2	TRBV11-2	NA	TGTGCCAGCAGCTTAAGACTAGCTCGGCTCAATGAGCAGTTCTTC	CASSLRLARLNEQFF
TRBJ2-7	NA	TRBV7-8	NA	TGTGCCAGCAGCCCACCGAGGACCTTCAGAAGCTCCTACGAGCAGTACTTC	CASSPPRTFRSSYEQYF
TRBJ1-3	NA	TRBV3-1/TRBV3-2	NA	TGTGCCAGCAGCCAACCGGGACGCGGGAACACCATATATTTT	CASSQPGRGNTIYF
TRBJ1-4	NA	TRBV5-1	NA	TGCGCCAGCAGCTTGGTCAGCCCAAATGAAAAACTGTTTTTT	CASSLVSPNEKLFF
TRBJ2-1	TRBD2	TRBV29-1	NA	TGCAGCGTTAAAGGACTAGCGGGAGGGTCCGAGCAGTTCTTC	CSVKGLAGGSEQFF
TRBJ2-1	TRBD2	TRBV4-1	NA	TGCGCCAGCAGCCCTAGCGGGAGCTTCCTTGGCGAGCAGTTCTTC	CASSPSGSFLGEQFF
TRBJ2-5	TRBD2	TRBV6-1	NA	TGTGCCAGCAGTGAACTAGCGGGAGGGCAAGAGACCCAGTACTTC	CASSELAGGQETQYF
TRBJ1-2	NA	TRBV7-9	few	TGTGCCAGCAGCTTAGGACAGAACTATGGCTACACCTTC	CASSLGQNYGYTF
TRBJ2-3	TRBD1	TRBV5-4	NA	TGTGCCAGCAGCTCCCGGGACAGGACGGCAGATACGCAGTATTTT	CASSSRDRTADTQYF